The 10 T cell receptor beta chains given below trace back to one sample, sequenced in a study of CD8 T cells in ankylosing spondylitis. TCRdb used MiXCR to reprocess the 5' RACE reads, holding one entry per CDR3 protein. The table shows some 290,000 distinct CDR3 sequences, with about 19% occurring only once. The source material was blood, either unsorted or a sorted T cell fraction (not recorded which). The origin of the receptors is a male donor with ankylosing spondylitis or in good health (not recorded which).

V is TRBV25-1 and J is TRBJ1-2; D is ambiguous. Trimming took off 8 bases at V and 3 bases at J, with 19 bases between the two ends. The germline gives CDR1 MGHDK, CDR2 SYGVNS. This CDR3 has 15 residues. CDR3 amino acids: CASSGPRVDHYGYTF. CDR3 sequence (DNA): TGTGCCAGCTCTGGGCCCCGTGTCGACCACTATGGCTACACCTTC.

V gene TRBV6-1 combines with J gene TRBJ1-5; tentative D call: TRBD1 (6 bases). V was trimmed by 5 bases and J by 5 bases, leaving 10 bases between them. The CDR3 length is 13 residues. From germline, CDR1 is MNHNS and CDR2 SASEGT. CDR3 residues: CASSRTVDQPQHF. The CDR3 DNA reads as TGTGCCAGCAGTCGGACAGTCGATCAGCCCCAGCATTTT.

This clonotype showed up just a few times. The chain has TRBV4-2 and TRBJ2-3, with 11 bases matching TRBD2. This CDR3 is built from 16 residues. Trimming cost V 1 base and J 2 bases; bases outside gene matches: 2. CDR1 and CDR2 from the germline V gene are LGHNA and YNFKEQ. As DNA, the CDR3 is TGTGCCAGCAGCCAAGTTAGCGGGAGGGCCACAGATACGCAGTATTTT. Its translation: CASSQVSGRATDTQYF.

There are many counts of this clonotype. The DNA for the CDR3 is TGCGCCAGCCTCGAGGGGGCGATCACAGATACGCAGTATTTT. Translating it yields CASLEGAITDTQYF. The V and J genes are TRBV5-1 and TRBJ2-3; 7 bases line up with TRBD1. Germline CDR1 SGHRS, CDR2 YFSETQ. The V segment lost 7 bases and the J segment 2 bases; nucleotides outside the gene matches: 7. This CDR3 has 14 amino acids. Together with reference TRBV5-1 and TRBJ2-3, the CDR3 gives the full variable domain: KAGVTQTPRYLIKTRGQQVTLSCSPISGHRSVSWYQQTPGQGLQFLFEYFSETQRNKGNFPGRFSGRQFSNSRSEMNVSTLELGDSALYLCASLEGAITDTQYFGPGTRLTVL.

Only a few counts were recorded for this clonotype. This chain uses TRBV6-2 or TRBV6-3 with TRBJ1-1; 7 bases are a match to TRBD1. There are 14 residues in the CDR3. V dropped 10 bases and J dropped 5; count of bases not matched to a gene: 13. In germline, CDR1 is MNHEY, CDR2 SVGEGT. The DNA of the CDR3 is TGTGCCACCACAACTCGCAGGGGGTTTACTGAAGCTTTCTTT. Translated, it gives CATTTRRGFTEAFF.

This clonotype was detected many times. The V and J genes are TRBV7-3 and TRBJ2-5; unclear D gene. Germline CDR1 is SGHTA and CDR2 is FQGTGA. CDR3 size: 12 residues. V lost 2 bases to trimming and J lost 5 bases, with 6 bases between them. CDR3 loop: CASSLEWETQYF. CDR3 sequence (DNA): TGTGCCAGCAGCTTAGAATGGGAGACCCAGTACTTC.

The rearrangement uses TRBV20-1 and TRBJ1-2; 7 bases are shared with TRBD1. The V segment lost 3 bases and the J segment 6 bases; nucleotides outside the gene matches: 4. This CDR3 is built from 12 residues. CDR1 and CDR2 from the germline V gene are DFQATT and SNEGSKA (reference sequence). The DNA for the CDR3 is TGCAGTGCTAGGCAGGGGGGGAATGGCTACACCTTC. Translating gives CSARQGGNGYTF.

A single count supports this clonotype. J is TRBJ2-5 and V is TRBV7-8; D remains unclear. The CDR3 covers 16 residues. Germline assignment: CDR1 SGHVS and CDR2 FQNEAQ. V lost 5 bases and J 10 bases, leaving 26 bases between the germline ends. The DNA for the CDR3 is TGTGCCAGCAGCCCCTTCCAGGCACCCTCGCAAGAAGGCCAGTACTTC. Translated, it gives CASSPFQAPSQEGQYF.

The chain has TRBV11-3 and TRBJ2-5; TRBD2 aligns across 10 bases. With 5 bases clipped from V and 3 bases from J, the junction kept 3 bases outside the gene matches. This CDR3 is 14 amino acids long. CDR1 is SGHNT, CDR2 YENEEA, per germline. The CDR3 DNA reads TGTGCCAGCAGCCTTAGCGGGGGGAAAGAGACCCAGTACTTC. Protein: CASSLSGGKETQYF.

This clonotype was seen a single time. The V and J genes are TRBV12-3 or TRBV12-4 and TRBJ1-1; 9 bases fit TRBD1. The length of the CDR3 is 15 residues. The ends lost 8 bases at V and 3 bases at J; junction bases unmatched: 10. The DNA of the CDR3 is TGTGCCAGCGGCGTGGACAGGGGAGGGGACACTGAAGCTTTCTTT. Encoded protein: CASGVDRGGDTEAFF.